Included here is one T cell receptor beta chain sequence, with context. What it recognizes is unknown. Germline values: CDR1 DFQATT, CDR2 SNEGSKA (reference sequence). CDR3 length: 16 amino acids. The V and J ends lost 0 bases and 0 bases respectively, with 13 bases between them. This entry belongs to a study of T cell repertoires in cytomegalovirus infection. Study information: Signatures in public TCR beta sequences pointed to both CMV infection and matching HLA type.

Findings and limits, study-wide: Totalled public TCR beta family frequency picked out people who carried CMV plus the relevant HLA. Clonotype analysis showed dominance of the ex vivo response by HLA-C-restricted CMV-specific TCR beta clonotypes.

TCRdb recomputed calls from the reads with MiXCR, one row per CDR3 protein. The profile shows some 700,000 distinct CDR3 sequences, 35% of them singletons. The V gene is TRBV20-1, the J gene TRBJ2-3, with D perhaps TRBD2 (5 bases). The TCR was taken from a human donor in good health (CMV status not recorded). Some clones in this sample may be carry-over from other donors' samples. Source material: PBMCs. In DNA form, the CDR3 reads TGCAGTGCTAGAGATCCGCTAGCCCTTAGCACAGATACGCAGTATTTT. Translation gives CSARDPLALSTDTQYF.